Below, one TCR beta chain is given with its context. Antigen unknown. This specimen comes from a study of T cell repertoires in cytomegalovirus infection. Study details: HLA-B-restricted CMV epitopes that are well studied were used alongside recently identified HLA-C-restricted ones. From public TCR beta signatures came an indication of both CMV infection and matching HLA type.

Germline V gives CDR1 ENHRY, CDR2 SYGVKD. This CDR3 is 13 amino acids long. V shed 6 bases and J 2 bases; nucleotides not matched to a gene: 3. TCRdb recomputed calls from the reads with MiXCR, one row per CDR3 protein. This table holds approximately 110,000 distinct CDR3 sequences, more than 30% found once. The chain recombines TRBV10-3 with TRBJ2-5; 7 bases agree with TRBD1. The material sequenced was CD8+ T cells from cultured PBMCs, taken from culture after CMV antigen stimulation. The source is a human donor in good health (CMV status not recorded). Some clones in this sample may be carry-over from other donors' samples. The DNA for the CDR3 is TGTGCCATCAGGGGGACAGATCAAGAGACCCAGTACTTC. It is translated as CAIRGTDQETQYF.